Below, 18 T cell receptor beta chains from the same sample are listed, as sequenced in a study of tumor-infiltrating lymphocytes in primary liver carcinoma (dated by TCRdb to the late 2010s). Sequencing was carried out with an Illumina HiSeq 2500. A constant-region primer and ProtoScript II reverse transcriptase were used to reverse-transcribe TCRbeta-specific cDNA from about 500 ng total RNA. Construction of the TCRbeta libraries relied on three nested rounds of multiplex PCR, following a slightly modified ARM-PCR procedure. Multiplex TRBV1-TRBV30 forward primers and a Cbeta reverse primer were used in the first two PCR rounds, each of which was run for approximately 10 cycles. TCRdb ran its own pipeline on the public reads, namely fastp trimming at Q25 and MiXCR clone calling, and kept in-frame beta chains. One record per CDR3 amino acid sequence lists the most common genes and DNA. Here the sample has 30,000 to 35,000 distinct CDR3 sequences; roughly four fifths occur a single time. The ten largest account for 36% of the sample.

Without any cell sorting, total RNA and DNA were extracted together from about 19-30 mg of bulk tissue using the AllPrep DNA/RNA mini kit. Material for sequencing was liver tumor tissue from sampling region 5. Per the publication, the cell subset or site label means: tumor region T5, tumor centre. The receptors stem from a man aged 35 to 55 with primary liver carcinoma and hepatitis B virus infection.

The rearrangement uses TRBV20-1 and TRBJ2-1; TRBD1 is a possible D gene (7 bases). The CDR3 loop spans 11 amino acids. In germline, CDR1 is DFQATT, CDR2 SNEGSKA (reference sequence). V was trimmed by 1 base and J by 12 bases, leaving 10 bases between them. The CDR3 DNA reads TGCAGTGCTAGAGCGGGGGACAGGCAGTTCTTC. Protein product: CSARAGDRQFF.

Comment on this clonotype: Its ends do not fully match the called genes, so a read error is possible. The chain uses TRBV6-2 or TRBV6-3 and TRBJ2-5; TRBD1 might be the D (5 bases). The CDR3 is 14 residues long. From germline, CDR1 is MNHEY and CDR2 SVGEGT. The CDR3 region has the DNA TGTGCCAACAGTTCCTCGAGCGAGCAGGGGACCCAGTACTTC. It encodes CANSSSSEQGTQYF.

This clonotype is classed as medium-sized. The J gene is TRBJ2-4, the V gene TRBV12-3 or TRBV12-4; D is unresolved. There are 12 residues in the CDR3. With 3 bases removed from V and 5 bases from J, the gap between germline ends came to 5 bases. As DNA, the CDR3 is TGTGCCAGCAGTTTGTCCCAAAACATTCAGTACTTC. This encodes CASSLSQNIQYF.

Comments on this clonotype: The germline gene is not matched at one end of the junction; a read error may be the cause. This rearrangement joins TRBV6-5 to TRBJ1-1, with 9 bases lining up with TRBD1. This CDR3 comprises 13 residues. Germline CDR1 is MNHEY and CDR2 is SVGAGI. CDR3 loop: CDSSRTGDTEAFF. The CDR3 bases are TGTGACAGCAGCCGGACAGGGGACACTGAAGCTTTCTTT.

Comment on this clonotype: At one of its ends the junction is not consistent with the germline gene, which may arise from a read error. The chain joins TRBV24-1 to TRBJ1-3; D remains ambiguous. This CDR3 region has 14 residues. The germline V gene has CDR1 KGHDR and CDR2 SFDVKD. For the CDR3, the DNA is TGTGCCACCAGTGATCCAGAAGCTGGGAACACCATATATTTT. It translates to CATSDPEAGNTIYF.

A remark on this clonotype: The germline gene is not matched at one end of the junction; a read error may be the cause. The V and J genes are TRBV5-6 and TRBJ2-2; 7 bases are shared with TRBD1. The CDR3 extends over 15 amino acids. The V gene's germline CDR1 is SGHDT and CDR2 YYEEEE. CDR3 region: CASSLVDRATGELFF. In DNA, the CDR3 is TGTGCCAGCAGCTTGGTTGACAGGGCCACCGGAGAGCTGTTTTTT.

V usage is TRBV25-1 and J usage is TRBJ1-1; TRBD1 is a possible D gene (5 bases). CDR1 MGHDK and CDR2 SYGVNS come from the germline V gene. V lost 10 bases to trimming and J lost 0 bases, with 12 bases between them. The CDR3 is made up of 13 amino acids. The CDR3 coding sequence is TGTGCCAACAGAGGACATATGAACACTGAAGCTTTCTTT. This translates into CANRGHMNTEAFF.

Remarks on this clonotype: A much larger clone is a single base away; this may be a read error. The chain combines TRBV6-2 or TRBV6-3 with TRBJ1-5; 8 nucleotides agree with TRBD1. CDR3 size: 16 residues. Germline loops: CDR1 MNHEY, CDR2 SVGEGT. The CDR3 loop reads CPSSYSGTGSNQPQHF. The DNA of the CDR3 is TGTCCCAGCAGTTACTCTGGGACAGGCTCCAATCAGCCCCAGCATTTT.

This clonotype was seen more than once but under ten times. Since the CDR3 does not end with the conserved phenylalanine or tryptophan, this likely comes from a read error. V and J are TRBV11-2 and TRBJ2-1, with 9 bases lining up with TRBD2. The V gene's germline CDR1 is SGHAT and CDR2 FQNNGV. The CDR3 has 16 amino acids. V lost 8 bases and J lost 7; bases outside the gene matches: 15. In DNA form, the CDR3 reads TGTGCCAGCGACTTAGAGCTCCTAGCGGGAATGAATGAGCAGTTCCTC. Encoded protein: CASDLELLAGMNEQFL.

The CDR3 sequence: CASSGSGSEQFF. The CDR3 DNA reads TGTGCCAGCAGCGGCTCGGGGAGTGAGCAGTTCTTC. The V gene is TRBV7-6, the J gene TRBJ2-1; TRBD2 is a possible D gene (5 bases). Trimming cost V 5 bases and J 9 bases, with 11 bases left between them. The CDR3 spans 12 residues. Germline V gene data show CDR1 as SGHVS and CDR2 as FNYEAQ.

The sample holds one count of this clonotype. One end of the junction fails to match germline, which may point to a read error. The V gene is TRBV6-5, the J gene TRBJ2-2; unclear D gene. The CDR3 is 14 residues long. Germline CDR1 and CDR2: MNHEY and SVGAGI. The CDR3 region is CANSYSSIAGELFF. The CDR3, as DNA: TGTGCCAACAGTTACTCAAGTATTGCCGGGGAGCTGTTTTTT.

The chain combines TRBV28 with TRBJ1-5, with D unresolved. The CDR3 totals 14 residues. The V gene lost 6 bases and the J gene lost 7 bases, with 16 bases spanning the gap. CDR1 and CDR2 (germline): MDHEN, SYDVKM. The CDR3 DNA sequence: TGTGCCAGCAGCCCCCTGAGAGGAACACAGCCCCAGCATTTT. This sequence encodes CASSPLRGTQPQHF.

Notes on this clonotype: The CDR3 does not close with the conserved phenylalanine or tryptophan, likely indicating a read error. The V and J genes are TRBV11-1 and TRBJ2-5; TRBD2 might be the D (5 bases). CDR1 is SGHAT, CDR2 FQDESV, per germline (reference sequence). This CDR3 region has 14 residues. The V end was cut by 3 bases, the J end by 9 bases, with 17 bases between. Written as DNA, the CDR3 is TGTGCCAGCAGCTTTAACCGGAGGCAGGAGGCCCAGTACCTC. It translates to CASSFNRRQEAQYL.

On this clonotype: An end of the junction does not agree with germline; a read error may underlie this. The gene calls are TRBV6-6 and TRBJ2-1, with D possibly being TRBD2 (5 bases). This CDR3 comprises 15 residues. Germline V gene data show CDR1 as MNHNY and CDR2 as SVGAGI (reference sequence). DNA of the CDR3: TGTGCCAGCAGCCCGATTACAAGAGGGATGGATGAGCGGTTCTTC. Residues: CASSPITRGMDERFF.

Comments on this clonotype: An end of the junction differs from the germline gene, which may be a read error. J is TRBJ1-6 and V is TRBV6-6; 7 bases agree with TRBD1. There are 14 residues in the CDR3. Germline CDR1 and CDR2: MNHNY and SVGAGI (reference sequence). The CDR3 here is CASSTSGTDSPLHF. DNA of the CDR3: TGTGCCAGCAGTACCTCAGGGACAGATTCTCCCCTCCACTTT.

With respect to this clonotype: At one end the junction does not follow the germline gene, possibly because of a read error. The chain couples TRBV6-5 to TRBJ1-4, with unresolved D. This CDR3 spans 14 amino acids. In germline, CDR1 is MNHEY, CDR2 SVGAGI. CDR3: CASTKHGSNGKLFF. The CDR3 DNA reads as TGTGCCAGCACCAAACACGGATCTAATGGAAAACTGTTTTTT.

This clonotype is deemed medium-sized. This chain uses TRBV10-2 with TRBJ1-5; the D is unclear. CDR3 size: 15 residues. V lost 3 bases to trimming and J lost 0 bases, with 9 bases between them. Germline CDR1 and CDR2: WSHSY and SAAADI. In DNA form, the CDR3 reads TGCGCCAGCAGTGAACAGCCCTATAGCAATCAGCCCCAGCATTTT. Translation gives CASSEQPYSNQPQHF.

CDR3 nucleotide sequence: TGTGCCAACACCTCAAGAGGTTGGGTCACGGACAAGAGGGAGCTGTTTTTT. Its protein is CANTSRGWVTDKRELFF. V gene TRBV6-6 combines with J gene TRBJ2-2; the D gene is possibly TRBD1 (5 bases). This CDR3 has 17 amino acids. Trimming removed 10 bases at V and 9 bases at J, with 30 bases between. Germline V CDR1 and CDR2: MNHNY, SVGAGI (reference sequence).